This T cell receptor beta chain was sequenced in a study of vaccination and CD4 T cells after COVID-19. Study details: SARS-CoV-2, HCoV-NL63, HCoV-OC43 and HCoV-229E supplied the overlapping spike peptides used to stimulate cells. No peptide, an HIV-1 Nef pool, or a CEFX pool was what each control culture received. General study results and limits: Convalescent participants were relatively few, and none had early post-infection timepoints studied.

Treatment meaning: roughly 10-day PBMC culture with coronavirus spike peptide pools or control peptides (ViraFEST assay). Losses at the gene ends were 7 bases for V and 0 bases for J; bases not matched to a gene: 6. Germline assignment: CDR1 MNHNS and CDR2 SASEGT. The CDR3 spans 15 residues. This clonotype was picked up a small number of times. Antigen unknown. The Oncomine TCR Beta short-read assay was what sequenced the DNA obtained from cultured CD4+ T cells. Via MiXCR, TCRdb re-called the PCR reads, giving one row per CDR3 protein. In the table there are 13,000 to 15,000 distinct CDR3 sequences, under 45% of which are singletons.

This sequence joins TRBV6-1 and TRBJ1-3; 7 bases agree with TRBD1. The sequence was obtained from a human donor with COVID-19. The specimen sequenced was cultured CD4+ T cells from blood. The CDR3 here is CASKSTGASGNTIYF. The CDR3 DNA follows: TGTGCCAGCAAGTCTACAGGGGCCTCTGGAAACACCATATATTTT.